This TCR beta chain emerged from a study of STAT3 mutations in large granular lymphocyte leukemia. Study-wide context: Over half of T-LGLL patients had one or more immunosuppressive regimens. Study-wide findings and caveats: In some patients, a small highly pathogenic clone possibly went undetected. In T-cell large granular lymphocyte leukemia, about half of patients showed multiple immunodominant subclonotypes. Differing intervals and regimens complicate linking therapy response to clone burden.

The CDR3 consists of 13 residues. Trimming stripped 4 bases from V and 7 bases from J, with 14 bases between. The germline V gene has CDR1 SQVTM and CDR2 ANQGSEA. In regard to this clone: The antigen is not known.

TCRbeta libraries averaged around 38,000 productive templates per sample. TCRdb's table, derived via immunoSEQ multiplex PCR, lists solely in-frame clones and lacks some. This sample has more than 10,000 clones, with roughly 80% found just once. Sequencing used peripheral blood mononuclear cells. The clonotype was recovered from a man between 60 and 75 years old with T-cell large granular lymphocyte leukemia. Some clones in this sample may be carry-over from other donors' samples. The chain links TRBV29-1 to TRBJ1-5, with TRBD1 as a possible D gene (6 bases). CDR3 coding DNA: TGCAGCGTTGGTGGGGGCCCCGGGCAGCCCCAGCATTTT. It yields the protein CSVGGGPGQPQHF.